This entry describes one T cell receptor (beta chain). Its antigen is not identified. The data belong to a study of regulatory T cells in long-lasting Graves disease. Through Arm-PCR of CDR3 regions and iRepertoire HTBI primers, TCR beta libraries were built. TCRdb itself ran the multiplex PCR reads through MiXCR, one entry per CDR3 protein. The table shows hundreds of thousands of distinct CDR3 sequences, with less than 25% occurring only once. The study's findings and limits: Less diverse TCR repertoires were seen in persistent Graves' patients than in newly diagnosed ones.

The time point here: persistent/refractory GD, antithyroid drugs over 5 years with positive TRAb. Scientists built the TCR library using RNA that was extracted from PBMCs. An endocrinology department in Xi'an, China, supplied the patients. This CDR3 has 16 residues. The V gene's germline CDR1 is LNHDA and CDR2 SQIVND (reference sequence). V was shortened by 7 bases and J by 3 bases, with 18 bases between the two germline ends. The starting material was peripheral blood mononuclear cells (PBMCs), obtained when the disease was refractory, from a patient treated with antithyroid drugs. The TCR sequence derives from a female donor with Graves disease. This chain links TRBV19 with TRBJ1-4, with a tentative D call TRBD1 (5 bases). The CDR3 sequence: CASTGGAYSANEKLFF. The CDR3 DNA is TGTGCCAGTACGGGCGGGGCATACTCGGCTAATGAAAAACTGTTTTTT.